The 20 T cell receptor beta chains in this list originate from one sample, sequenced in a study of blood T cell repertoires in COVID-19. Method: immunoSEQ multiplex PCR; TCRdb's copy keeps in-frame clones and lacks some. The sample carries tens of thousands of clones, roughly 87% recorded once. Material for sequencing was peripheral blood. The source is a man in his fifties with COVID-19, enrolled during active disease.

V and J are TRBV7-9 and TRBJ1-2, with TRBD1 as a possible D gene (6 bases). Per the germline V gene, CDR1 is SEHNR and CDR2 is FQNEAQ (reference sequence). Trimming removed 3 bases from V and 4 bases from J, with 12 bases in between. This CDR3 has 14 residues. The CDR3 loop reads CASSLGGLVYGYTF. CDR3 nucleotides: TGTGCCAGCAGCTTGGGGGGGCTCGTCTATGGCTACACCTTC.

The V call is TRBV7-9, the J call TRBJ2-7; D unresolved. V was shortened by 2 bases and J by 0 bases, with 8 bases between the two germline ends. From germline, CDR1 is SEHNR and CDR2 FQNEAQ (reference sequence). The CDR3 runs 14 residues. The CDR3 coding sequence is TGTGCCAGCAGCTTAAACAGCCTCTCCTACGAGCAGTACTTC. It translates to CASSLNSLSYEQYF.

The chain has TRBV5-1 and TRBJ2-5; D may be TRBD1 (7 bases). The CDR3 sequence is 15 residues long. Per the germline V gene, CDR1 is SGHRS and CDR2 is YFSETQ. Trimming stripped 3 bases from V and 5 bases from J, with 17 bases between. Written as DNA, the CDR3 is TGCGCCAGCAGCTCCGCGCAGGGGGGTCAGGAGACCCAGTACTTC. Residues: CASSSAQGGQETQYF.

The genes are TRBV3-1 (or the pseudogene TRBV3-2) and TRBJ2-7; 15 positions match TRBD2. CDR1 and CDR2 (germline): LGHDT, YNNKEL (reference sequence). The CDR3 contains 16 residues. V was clipped by 4 bases and J by 6 bases; unmatched bases: 7. In DNA form, the CDR3 reads TGTGCCAGCAGCCGCAGGACTAGCGGGAGGGCCCTCGAGCAGTACTTC. Translated: CASSRRTSGRALEQYF.

This chain joins TRBV9 and TRBJ1-5; no clear D. Germline V gives CDR1 SGDLS, CDR2 YYNGEE. The CDR3 length is 14 residues. Trimming took 0 bases from V and 0 from J, leaving 4 bases between them. For the CDR3, the DNA is TGTGCCAGCAGCGTAGGGCATAGCAATCAGCCCCAGCATTTT. Amino acids: CASSVGHSNQPQHF. The full variable domain, in which reference TRBV9 and TRBJ1-5 provide the parts outside the CDR3, is DSGVTQTPKHLITATGQRVTLRCSPRSGDLSVYWYQQSLDQGLQFLIQYYNGEERAKGNILERFSAQQFPDLHSELNLSSLELGDSALYFCASSVGHSNQPQHFGDGTRLSIL.

The chain has TRBV2 and TRBJ1-1, with a tentative D call TRBD1 (5 bases). Germline V CDR1 and CDR2: SNHLY, FYNNEI. V was shortened by 3 bases and J by 6 bases, with 8 bases between the two germline ends. The CDR3 spans 12 residues. The CDR3 region is CASSDRGPEAFF. The DNA of the CDR3 is TGTGCCAGCAGTGATAGGGGCCCTGAAGCTTTCTTT.

A few counts support this clone. V gene TRBV7-2 combines with J gene TRBJ2-3, with TRBD1 identical over 8 bases. CDR1 and CDR2 (germline): SGHTA, FQGNSA. The CDR3 is 15 residues long. With 0 bases clipped from V and 1 base from J, the junction kept 0 bases outside the gene matches. DNA for the CDR3: TGTGCCAGCAGCTTAGCGGGACAGGGCACAGATACGCAGTATTTT. This codes for CASSLAGQGTDTQYF.

The CDR3 here is CASSAGTSGRGETQYF. The CDR3 DNA follows: TGTGCCAGCAGCGCCGGGACTAGCGGGAGGGGGGAGACCCAGTACTTC. The chain carries TRBV2 and TRBJ2-5, with 16 positions matching TRBD2. CDR3 length equals 16 residues. Trimming cost V 6 bases and J 5 bases; bases outside gene matches: 6. Per the germline V gene, CDR1 is SNHLY and CDR2 is FYNNEI.

The CDR3 DNA sequence: TGTGCCAGTAGTACGTGGGACAGGAGTTCTGAAGCTTTCTTT. Its protein product is CASSTWDRSSEAFF. The chain couples TRBV19 to TRBJ1-1; the match to TRBD1 covers 8 bases. V lost 4 bases and J lost 6; bases outside the gene matches: 7. Germline CDR1 reads LNHDA; CDR2 reads SQIVND (reference sequence). The CDR3 covers 14 residues.

The CDR3 DNA reads TGTGCCAGCAGTGAGGGAGGCTCCCTAGCGCAGTATTTT. Encoded protein: CASSEGGSLAQYF. The chain is built from TRBV6-6 and TRBJ2-3, with D maybe TRBD2 (6 bases). CDR3 length: 13 amino acids. The germline gives CDR1 MNHNY, CDR2 SVGAGI (reference sequence). V lost 5 bases, J lost 10 bases, and 16 bases lay in between.

The rearrangement joins TRBV9 to TRBJ1-5; D might be TRBD1 (5 bases). The germline CDR1 and CDR2 sequences are SGDLS and YYNGEE. Trimming pared 1 base from V and 4 bases from J, leaving 12 bases between. The CDR3 sequence is 15 residues long. The CDR3 DNA reads TGTGCCAGCAGCGTAAGTGTGGGGGGGAATCAGCCCCAGCATTTT. Protein sequence: CASSVSVGGNQPQHF.

The V call is TRBV7-9, the J call TRBJ2-2; no clear D gene. The CDR3 extends over 16 amino acids. Germline V gene sequence: CDR1 SEHNR, CDR2 FQNEAQ (reference sequence). V lost 4 bases and J 6 bases, leaving 18 bases between the germline ends. The CDR3 is CASSSWASEIAGELFF. Here the CDR3 DNA reads TGTGCCAGCAGCTCCTGGGCAAGTGAAATCGCCGGGGAGCTGTTTTTT.

The chain carries TRBV2 and TRBJ1-2, with 8 bases aligning to TRBD1. The germline V gene has CDR1 SNHLY and CDR2 FYNNEI. There are 14 residues in the CDR3. After removal of 4 bases from V and 4 bases from J, the junction contained 5 bases not matched to a gene. CDR3 sequence reads: CASSAGGAPYGYTF. CDR3 in DNA: TGTGCCAGCAGTGCAGGGGGCGCGCCCTATGGCTACACCTTC.

The chain uses TRBV19 and TRBJ2-5; possibly TRBD2 for D (6 bases). The germline V gene encodes CDR1 LNHDA and CDR2 SQIVND (reference sequence). This CDR3 comprises 16 residues. The V gene lost 8 bases and the J gene lost 4 bases, with 23 bases spanning the gap. The CDR3 loop is CASSPLHLQGGETQYF. The CDR3 DNA follows: TGTGCCAGTTCTCCACTACATCTTCAGGGAGGAGAGACCCAGTACTTC.

The chain combines TRBV7-3 with TRBJ1-2; D is unclear. Germline CDR1 is SGHTA and CDR2 is FQGTGA. The V and J ends lost 3 bases and 0 bases respectively, with 17 bases between them. This CDR3 is 17 amino acids long. DNA of the CDR3: TGTGCCAGCAGCTTCATTACCTCCCCATACACTAACTATGGCTACACCTTC. It is translated as CASSFITSPYTNYGYTF. Variable domain in full (rest from reference TRBV7-3 and TRBJ1-2): GAGVSQTPSNKVTEKGKYVELRCDPISGHTALYWYRQSLGQGPEFLIYFQGTGAADDSGLPNDRFFAVRPEGSVSTLKIQRTERGDSAVYLCASSFITSPYTNYGYTFGSGTRLTVV.

The chain couples TRBV6-4 to TRBJ2-3, with D perhaps TRBD1 (5 bases). V was shortened by 4 bases and J by 2 bases, with 7 bases between the two germline ends. Germline V gives CDR1 MRHNA, CDR2 SNTAGT. The CDR3 contains 13 residues. CDR3 protein: CASSGTPTDTQYF. CDR3 sequence (DNA): TGTGCCAGCAGTGGGACACCCACAGATACGCAGTATTTT.

The chain combines TRBV4-3 with TRBJ2-2, with a tentative D call TRBD1 (6 bases). In germline, CDR1 is LGHNA, CDR2 YSLEER. Trimming took off 1 base at V and 0 bases at J, with 12 bases between the two ends. This CDR3 region has 17 residues. The CDR3 nucleotides are TGCGCCAGCAGCCAAGCCGAGACAGGATCGAACACCGGGGAGCTGTTTTTT. It codes for CASSQAETGSNTGELFF.

The gene calls are TRBV4-1 and TRBJ2-2, with TRBD2 matching 9 bases. CDR3 length: 17 residues. Germline V CDR1 and CDR2: MGHRA, YSYEKL. V was pared by 0 bases and J by 9 bases, with 11 bases of the junction left unmatched. This CDR3 is CASSQELAGFEHRELFF. The CDR3 nucleotides are TGCGCCAGCAGCCAAGAACTAGCGGGTTTCGAACACCGGGAGCTGTTTTTT.

This clone is a singleton in its sample. This sequence joins TRBV3-1 (or the pseudogene TRBV3-2) and TRBJ1-5; 9 positions agree with TRBD1. V lost 2 bases, J lost 2 bases, and 7 bases stayed unmatched. CDR1 and CDR2 from the germline V gene are LGHDT and YNNKEL (reference sequence). The CDR3 is 17 residues long. The CDR3 nucleotides read TGTGCCAGCAGCCAAAGCCGGGACAGGGCCGGCAATCAGCCCCAGCATTTT. This encodes CASSQSRDRAGNQPQHF.

The rearrangement joins TRBV15 to TRBJ1-6, with a weak D call TRBD1 (5 bases). Germline CDR1 is LNHNV and CDR2 is YYDKDF (reference sequence). This CDR3 region has 13 residues. Between the trimmed V and J ends, which lost 3 bases and 10 bases, there was a span of 10 bases. CDR3 protein: CATSRDKGSPLHF. The CDR3 region has the DNA TGTGCCACCAGCAGGGATAAGGGGTCACCCCTCCACTTT.